This T cell receptor (beta chain) appears in the sequencing data of a study of cytomegalovirus exposure and HLA in healthy donors. Findings and caveats of the study: Testing in vitro showed a few CMV-associated chains specific for CMV antigens.

PCR involved 60 Vbeta and 13 Jbeta primers. The protocol was immunoSEQ multiplex PCR, while the TCRdb copy is restricted to in-frame clones and leaves out a portion. The sample holds 100,000 to 150,000 clones, approximately 80% seen once. The CDR3 extends over 16 amino acids. Germline V CDR1 and CDR2: LNHDA, SQIVND (reference sequence). With 4 bases clipped from V and 2 bases from J, the junction kept 10 bases outside the gene matches. In this sample, this clone turned up a few times. The antigen is not known. The genes are TRBV19 and TRBJ1-1, with 7 nucleotides matching TRBD1. The TCR comes from a man aged 25-40 years in good health and CMV-seropositive. Sequenced sample: PBMCs. The CDR3 nucleotides are TGTGCCAGTAGTAGACAGGGACGACTTCAAAACACTGAAGCTTTCTTT. Amino acids: CASSRQGRLQNTEAFF.